Listed below are T cell receptor beta chains from one sample, sequenced in a study of CD8 T cells in ankylosing spondylitis. TCRdb passed the 5' RACE reads through MiXCR, listing each CDR3 protein once. The data hold around 250,000 distinct CDR3 sequences, with approximately 30% observed a single time. What was sequenced was blood, either unsorted or a sorted T cell fraction (not recorded which). The receptors originated from a male donor with ankylosing spondylitis or in good health (not recorded which). Each CDR3 is given with its conserved first and last residue. The D gene is left open where the match is weak. Part of the rows lack a size; the others show once, few, many or a class for expanded clones.

V	J	size	length	D	CDR3	DNA
TRBV18	TRBJ1-4	-	16	TRBD1	CASSLRRTGGREKLFF	TGTGCCAGCTCACTGCGACGGACAGGGGGACGAGAAAAACTGTTTTTT
TRBV12-3/TRBV12-4	TRBJ2-7	-	14	TRBD2	CASSSGLAGYEQYF	TGTGCCAGCAGTTCCGGACTAGCGGGTTACGAGCAGTACTTC
TRBV10-3	TRBJ1-2	few	13	-	CAISESGDFGYTF	TGTGCCATCAGTGAGTCCGGGGACTTTGGCTACACCTTC
TRBV7-9	TRBJ2-2	-	13	-	CASRSGGSGELFF	TGTGCCAGCAGGTCCGGGGGCAGCGGGGAGCTGTTTTTT
TRBV5-6	TRBJ2-5	few	15	-	CASSLGFQGLETQYF	TGTGCCAGCAGCTTGGGCTTTCAGGGGCTGGAGACCCAGTACTTC
TRBV7-3	TRBJ2-5	-	14	TRBD1	CASSQTGTGETQYF	TGTGCCAGCAGCCAAACCGGGACAGGGGAGACCCAGTACTTC
TRBV20-1	TRBJ2-3	few	14	-	CSARIGEGTDTQYF	TGCAGTGCTAGAATAGGGGAGGGCACAGATACGCAGTATTTT
TRBV20-1	TRBJ2-3	-	16	-	CSALHLTWSDTDTQYF	TGCAGTGCCCTCCACCTGACGTGGTCCGACACAGATACGCAGTATTTT
TRBV4-1	TRBJ1-2	few	14	TRBD1	CASSQARQGYGYTF	TGCGCCAGCAGCCAAGCCCGACAGGGTTATGGCTACACCTTC
TRBV13	TRBJ1-2	few	15	TRBD1	CASTPRTGTNYGYTF	TGTGCCAGCACCCCAAGGACAGGGACTAACTATGGCTACACCTTC
TRBV20-1	TRBJ2-7	-	14	TRBD2	CSAREWAGAYEQYF	TGCAGTGCTAGAGAATGGGCGGGGGCCTACGAGCAGTACTTC
TRBV3-1	TRBJ2-4	once	16	TRBD1	CASSQGRGRAKNIQYF	TGTGCCAGCAGCCAAGGAAGGGGGCGAGCCAAAAACATTCAGTACTTC
TRBV12-3/TRBV12-4	TRBJ2-2	-	17	-	CASSPGTTVRNTGELFF	TGTGCCAGCAGCCCCGGGACCACCGTCCGAAACACCGGGGAGCTGTTTTTT
TRBV7-9	TRBJ2-3	few	16	-	CASSLASGLGTDTQYF	TGTGCCAGCAGCTTAGCGTCGGGACTTGGCACAGATACGCAGTATTTT
TRBV5-5	TRBJ2-7	-	14	-	CASSSSPDTGEQYF	TGTGCCAGCAGCTCTTCACCGGACACGGGCGAGCAGTACTTC
TRBV10-3	TRBJ1-3	-	13	-	CAISKDPGDTIYF	TGTGCCATCAGTAAAGACCCGGGAGACACCATATATTTT
TRBV28	TRBJ2-7	-	15	TRBD1	CASSPWTGLIHEQYF	TGTGCCAGCAGTCCATGGACAGGCTTAATCCACGAGCAGTACTTC
TRBV21-1	TRBJ2-2	once	12	-	CASGDSTGELFF	TGTGCCAGCGGAGACAGTACCGGGGAGCTGTTTTTT
TRBV5-6	TRBJ2-5	few	15	TRBD2	CASSLLAGAQETQYF	TGTGCCAGCAGCCTCCTAGCGGGGGCCCAAGAGACCCAGTACTTC
TRBV19	TRBJ1-1	-	15	TRBD1	CASSIGDRGLTEAFF	TGTGCCAGTAGTATAGGGGACAGGGGGCTCACTGAAGCTTTCTTT
TRBV12-3/TRBV12-4	TRBJ2-1	-	15	TRBD2	CASSSAGGPGNEQFF	TGTGCCAGCAGTTCAGCGGGGGGGCCGGGAAATGAGCAGTTCTTC
TRBV4-2	TRBJ1-6	-	17	-	CASSQIVRDNYNSPLHF	TGTGCCAGCAGCCAAATTGTCCGGGACAACTATAATTCACCCCTCCACTTT
TRBV5-1	TRBJ1-1	-	14	-	CASTERPSNTEAFF	TGCGCCAGCACCGAGAGGCCAAGCAACACTGAAGCTTTCTTT